This T cell receptor (beta chain) was recovered during a study of T-cell reconstitution after alpha-beta-depleted transplantation in children. This clonotype was found once. Unique molecular identifiers were incorporated when the TCRbeta library was constructed. TCRdb processed the PCR reads anew with MiXCR; each CDR3 protein has one entry. The table includes 200,000 to 300,000 distinct CDR3 sequences, roughly 26% detected once. The length of the CDR3 is 12 residues. Germline values: CDR1 SQVTM, CDR2 ANQGSEA. The V end was cut by 4 bases, the J end by 3 bases, with 9 bases between. Sequencing used PBMCs, obtained before TCRalphabeta/CD19-depleted stem cell transplant. V is TRBV29-1 and J is TRBJ1-2; no clear D gene. The source of this sequence is a girl aged 2-9 years with Fanconi anemia, due to receive a stem cell transplant. The CDR3, as DNA: TGCAGCGTTGTTGGGTCACACTATGGCTACACCTTC. This gives the protein CSVVGSHYGYTF.